This T cell receptor (beta chain) emerged from a study of OX40 agonist ivuxolimab in advanced cancers. Produced via immunoSEQ multiplex PCR; TCRdb's table is partial and in-frame only. The sample has 40,000 to 50,000 clones, 85% to 90% seen once. The CDR3 runs to 15 residues. Trimming shortened V by 4 bases and J by 0 bases, and 11 bases separated the two germline ends. Germline assignment: CDR1 SGDLS and CDR2 YYNGEE. Concerning this clone: A much larger clonotype is one base distant, so this may be a read error. Different DNA sequences within this sample yield the same CDR3.

This material consisted of CD4+ or CD8+ T cells sorted from blood, taken in a trial of the OX40 agonist ivuxolimab. This receptor was obtained from an adult with an advanced solid tumor such as melanoma, head and neck, liver or kidney cancer. This chain connects TRBV9 to TRBJ1-3; the D gene is possibly TRBD1 (5 bases). For the CDR3, the DNA is TGTGCCAGCAGCCCGGGACGGATCTCTGGAAACACCATATATTTT. This gives the protein CASSPGRISGNTIYF.